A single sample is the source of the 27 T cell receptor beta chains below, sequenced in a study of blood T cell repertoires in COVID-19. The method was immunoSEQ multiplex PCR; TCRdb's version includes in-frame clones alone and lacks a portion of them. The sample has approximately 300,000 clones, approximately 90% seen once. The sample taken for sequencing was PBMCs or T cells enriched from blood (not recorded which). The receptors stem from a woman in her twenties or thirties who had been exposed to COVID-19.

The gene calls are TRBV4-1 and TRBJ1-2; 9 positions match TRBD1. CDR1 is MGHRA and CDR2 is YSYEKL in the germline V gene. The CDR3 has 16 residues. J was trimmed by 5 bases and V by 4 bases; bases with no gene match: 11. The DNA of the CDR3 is TGCGCCAGCAGCCCGGACTCCGGGACAGGGAAGTATGGCTACACCTTC. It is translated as CASSPDSGTGKYGYTF.

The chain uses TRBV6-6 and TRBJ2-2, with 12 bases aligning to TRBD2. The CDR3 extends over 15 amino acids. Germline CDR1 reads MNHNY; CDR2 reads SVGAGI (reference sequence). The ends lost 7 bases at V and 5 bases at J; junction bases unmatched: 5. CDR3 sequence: CASTIGLAGTGELFF. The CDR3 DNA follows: TGTGCCAGCACCATAGGACTAGCGGGGACCGGGGAGCTGTTTTTT.

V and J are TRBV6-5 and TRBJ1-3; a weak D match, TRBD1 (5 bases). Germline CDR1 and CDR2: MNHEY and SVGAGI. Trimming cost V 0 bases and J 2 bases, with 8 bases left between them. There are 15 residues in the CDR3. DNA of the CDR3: TGTGCCAGCAGTTACTCAGGGGTGGCTGGAAACACCATATATTTT. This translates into CASSYSGVAGNTIYF.

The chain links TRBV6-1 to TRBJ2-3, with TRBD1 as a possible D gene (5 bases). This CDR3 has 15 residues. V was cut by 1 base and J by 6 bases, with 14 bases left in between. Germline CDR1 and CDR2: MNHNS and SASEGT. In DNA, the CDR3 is TGTGCCAGCAGTGAAGGCCAGGGTGCATCGGATACGCAGTATTTT. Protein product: CASSEGQGASDTQYF.

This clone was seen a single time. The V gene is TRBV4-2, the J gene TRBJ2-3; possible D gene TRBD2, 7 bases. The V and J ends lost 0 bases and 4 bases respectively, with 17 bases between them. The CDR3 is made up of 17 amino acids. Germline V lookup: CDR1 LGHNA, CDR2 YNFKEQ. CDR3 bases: TGTGCCAGCAGCCAAGAGGCTAACGGGGGGCGGGCAGATACGCAGTATTTT. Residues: CASSQEANGGRADTQYF.

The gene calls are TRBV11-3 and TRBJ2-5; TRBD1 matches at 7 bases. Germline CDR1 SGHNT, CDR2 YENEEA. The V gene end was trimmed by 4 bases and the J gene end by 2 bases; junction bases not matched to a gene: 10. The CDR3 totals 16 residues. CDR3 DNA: TGTGCCAGCAGCTCCAATAGACAGGGACCGCAAGAGACCCAGTACTTC. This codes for CASSSNRQGPQETQYF.

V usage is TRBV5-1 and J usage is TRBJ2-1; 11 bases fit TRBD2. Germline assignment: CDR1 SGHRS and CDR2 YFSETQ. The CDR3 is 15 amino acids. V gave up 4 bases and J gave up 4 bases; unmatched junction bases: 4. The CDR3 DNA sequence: TGCGCCAGCAGCCGACGGACTAGCGGGTACAATGAGCAGTTCTTC. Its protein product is CASSRRTSGYNEQFF.

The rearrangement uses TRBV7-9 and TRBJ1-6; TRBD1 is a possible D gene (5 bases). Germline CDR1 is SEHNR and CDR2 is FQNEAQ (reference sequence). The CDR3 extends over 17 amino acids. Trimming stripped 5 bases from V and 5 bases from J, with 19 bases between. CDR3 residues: CASSMGLPRPNNSPLHF. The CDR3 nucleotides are TGTGCCAGCAGCATGGGACTTCCTCGCCCCAATAATTCACCCCTCCACTTT. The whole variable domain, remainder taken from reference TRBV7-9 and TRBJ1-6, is DTGVSQNPRHKITKRGQNVTFRCDPISEHNRLYWYRQTLGQGPEFLTYFQNEAQLEKSRLLSDRFSAERPKGSFSTLEIQRTEQGDSAMYLCASSMGLPRPNNSPLHFGNGTRLTVT.

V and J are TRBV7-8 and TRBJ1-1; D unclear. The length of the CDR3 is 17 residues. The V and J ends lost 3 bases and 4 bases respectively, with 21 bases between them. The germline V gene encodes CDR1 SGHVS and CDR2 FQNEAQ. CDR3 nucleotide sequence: TGTGCCAGCAGCTTCGACCGAAACACCCGAGGAGGCACTGAAGCTTTCTTT. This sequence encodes CASSFDRNTRGGTEAFF.

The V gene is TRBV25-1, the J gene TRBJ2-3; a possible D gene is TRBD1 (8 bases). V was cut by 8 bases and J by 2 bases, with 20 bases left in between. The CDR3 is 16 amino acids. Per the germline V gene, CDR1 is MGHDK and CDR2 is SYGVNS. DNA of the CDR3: TGTGCCAGCGGGGGGGCCCCCAGGGGGCCCACAGATACGCAGTATTTT. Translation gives CASGGAPRGPTDTQYF. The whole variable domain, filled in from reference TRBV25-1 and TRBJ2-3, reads EADIYQTPRYLVIGTGKKITLECSQTMGHDKMYWYQQDPGMELHLIHYSYGVNSTEKGDLSSESTVSRIRTEHFPLTLESARPSHTSQYLCASGGAPRGPTDTQYFGPGTRLTVL.

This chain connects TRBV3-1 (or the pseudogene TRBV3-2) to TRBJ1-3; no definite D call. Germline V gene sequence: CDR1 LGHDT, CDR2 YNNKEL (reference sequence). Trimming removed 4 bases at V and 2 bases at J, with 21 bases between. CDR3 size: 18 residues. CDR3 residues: CASSRLLSRVRTGNTIYF. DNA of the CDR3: TGTGCCAGCAGCCGCCTTCTCAGCCGGGTTAGGACTGGAAACACCATATATTTT.

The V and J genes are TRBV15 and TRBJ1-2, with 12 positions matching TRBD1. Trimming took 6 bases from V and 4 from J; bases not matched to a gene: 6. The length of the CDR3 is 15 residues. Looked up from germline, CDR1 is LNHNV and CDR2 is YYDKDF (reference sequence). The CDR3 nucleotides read TGTGCCACCAGGGACGGGACAGGGGGCATCTATGGCTACACCTTC. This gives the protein CATRDGTGGIYGYTF.

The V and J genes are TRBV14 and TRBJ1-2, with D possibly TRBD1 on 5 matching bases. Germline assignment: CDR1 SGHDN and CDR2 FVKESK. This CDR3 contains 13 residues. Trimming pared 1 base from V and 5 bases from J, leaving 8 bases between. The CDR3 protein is CASSQGRVYGYTF. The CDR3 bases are TGTGCCAGCAGCCAAGGCAGGGTGTATGGCTACACCTTC.

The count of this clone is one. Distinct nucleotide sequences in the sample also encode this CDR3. The CDR3: CASSFGQGGEKLFF. DNA for the CDR3: TGCGCCAGCAGCTTTGGACAGGGAGGTGAAAAACTGTTTTTT. J is TRBJ1-4 and V is TRBV5-1; 8 nucleotides match TRBD1. The CDR3 runs 14 residues. Germline loops: CDR1 SGHRS, CDR2 YFSETQ. V lost 2 bases to trimming and J lost 7 bases; unmatched junction nucleotides: 4.

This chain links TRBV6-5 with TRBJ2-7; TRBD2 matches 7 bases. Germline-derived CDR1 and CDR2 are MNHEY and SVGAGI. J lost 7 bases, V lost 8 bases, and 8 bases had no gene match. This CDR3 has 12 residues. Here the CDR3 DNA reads TGTGCCAGCGCCGGGGGGTTATGGGAGCAGTACTTC. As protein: CASAGGLWEQYF.

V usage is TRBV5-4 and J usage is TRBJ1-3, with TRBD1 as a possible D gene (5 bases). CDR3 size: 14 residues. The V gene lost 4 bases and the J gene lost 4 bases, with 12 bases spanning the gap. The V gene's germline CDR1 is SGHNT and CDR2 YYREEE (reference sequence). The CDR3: CASSRVGAGNTIYF. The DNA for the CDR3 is TGTGCCAGCAGCCGGGTAGGGGCCGGAAACACCATATATTTT. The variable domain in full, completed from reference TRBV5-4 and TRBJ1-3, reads ETGVTQSPTHLIKTRGQQVTLRCSSQSGHNTVSWYQQALGQGPQFIFQYYREEENGRGNFPPRFSGLQFPNYSSELNVNALELDDSALYLCASSRVGAGNTIYFGEGSWLTVV.

The CDR3 DNA sequence: TGTGCCAGCACCCCTCCCACCGGGGAGCTGTTTTTT. Amino acids: CASTPPTGELFF. The genes are TRBV6-5 and TRBJ2-2; D unresolved. CDR1 and CDR2 (germline): MNHEY, SVGAGI. CDR3 length: 12 residues. The V end lost 7 bases, the J end lost 4 bases, and 7 bases lay between the germline ends.

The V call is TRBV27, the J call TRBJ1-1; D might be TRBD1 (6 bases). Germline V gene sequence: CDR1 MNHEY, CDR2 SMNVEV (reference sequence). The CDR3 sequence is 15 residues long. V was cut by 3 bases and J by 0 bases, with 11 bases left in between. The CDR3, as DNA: TGTGCCAGCAGTTTGCGGGGGCTGGTGAACACTGAAGCTTTCTTT. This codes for CASSLRGLVNTEAFF.

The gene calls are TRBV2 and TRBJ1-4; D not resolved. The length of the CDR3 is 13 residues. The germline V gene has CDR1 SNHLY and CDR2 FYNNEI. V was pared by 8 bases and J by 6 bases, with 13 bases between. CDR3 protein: CASGLGIDEKLFF. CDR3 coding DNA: TGTGCCAGCGGACTGGGAATCGATGAAAAACTGTTTTTT. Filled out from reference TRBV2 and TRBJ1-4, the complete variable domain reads EPEVTQTPSHQVTQMGQEVILRCVPISNHLYFYWYRQILGQKVEFLVSFYNNEISEKSEIFDDQFSVERPDGSNFTLKIRSTKLEDSAMYFCASGLGIDEKLFFGSGTQLSVL.

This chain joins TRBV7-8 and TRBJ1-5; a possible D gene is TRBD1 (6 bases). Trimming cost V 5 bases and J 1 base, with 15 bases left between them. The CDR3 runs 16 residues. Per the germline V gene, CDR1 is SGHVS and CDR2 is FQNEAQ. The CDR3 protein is CASSPGEGWSNQPQHF. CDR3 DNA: TGTGCCAGCAGCCCAGGGGAAGGCTGGAGCAATCAGCCCCAGCATTTT.

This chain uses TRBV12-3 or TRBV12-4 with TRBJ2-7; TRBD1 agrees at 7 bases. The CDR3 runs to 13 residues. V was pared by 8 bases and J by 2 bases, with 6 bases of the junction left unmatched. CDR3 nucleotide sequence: TGTGCCAGCGGAACGGGGACAGCCTACGAGCAGTACTTC. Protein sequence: CASGTGTAYEQYF.

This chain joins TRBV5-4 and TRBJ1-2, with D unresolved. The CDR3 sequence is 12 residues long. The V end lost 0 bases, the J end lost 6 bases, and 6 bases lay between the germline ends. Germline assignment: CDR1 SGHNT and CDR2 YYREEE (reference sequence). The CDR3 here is CASSLGADGYTF. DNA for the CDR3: TGTGCCAGCAGCTTGGGGGCTGATGGCTACACCTTC.

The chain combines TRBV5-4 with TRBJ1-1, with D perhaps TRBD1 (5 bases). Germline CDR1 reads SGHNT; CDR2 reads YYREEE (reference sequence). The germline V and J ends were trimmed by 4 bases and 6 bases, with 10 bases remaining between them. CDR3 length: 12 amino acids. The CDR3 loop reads CASSGGEAEAFF. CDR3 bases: TGTGCCAGCAGCGGGGGGGAGGCTGAAGCTTTCTTT.

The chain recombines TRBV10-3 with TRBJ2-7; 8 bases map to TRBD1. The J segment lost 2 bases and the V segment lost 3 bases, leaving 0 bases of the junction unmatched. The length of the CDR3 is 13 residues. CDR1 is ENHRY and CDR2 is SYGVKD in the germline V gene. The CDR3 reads CAISEQGAYEQYF. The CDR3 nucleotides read TGTGCCATCAGTGAACAGGGGGCCTACGAGCAGTACTTC.

The CDR3 bases are TGCGCCAGCAGTCAGGACAGGGTCGGTGAAAAACTGTTTTTT. Translating it yields CASSQDRVGEKLFF. J is TRBJ1-4 and V is TRBV5-1; TRBD1 matches 8 bases. The junction had 7 bases not matched to a gene; V was cut back by 5 bases and J by 7 bases. The germline CDR1 and CDR2 sequences are SGHRS and YFSETQ. The CDR3 consists of 14 residues.

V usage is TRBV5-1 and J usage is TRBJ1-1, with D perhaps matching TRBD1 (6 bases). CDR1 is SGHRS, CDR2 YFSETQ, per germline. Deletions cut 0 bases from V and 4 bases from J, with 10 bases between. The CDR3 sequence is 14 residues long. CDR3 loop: CASSLEAGATEAFF. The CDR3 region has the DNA TGCGCCAGCAGCTTGGAGGCGGGGGCCACTGAAGCTTTCTTT.

The CDR3 DNA sequence: TGTGCCAGCTCACCACTGGCTCCCCCGATCACTGAAGCTTTCTTT. Translated, it gives CASSPLAPPITEAFF. The chain employs TRBV18 and TRBJ1-1, with D uncertain. The CDR3 spans 15 residues. Trimming removed 1 base from V and 4 bases from J, with 13 bases in between. Germline V gene data show CDR1 as KGHSH and CDR2 as LQKENI. Combining the CDR3 with reference TRBV18 and TRBJ1-1 gives the whole variable domain NAGVMQNPRHLVRRRGQEARLRCSPMKGHSHVYWYRQLPEEGLKFMVYLQKENIIDESGMPKERFSAEFPKEGPSILRIQQVVRGDSAAYFCASSPLAPPITEAFFGQGTRLTVV.